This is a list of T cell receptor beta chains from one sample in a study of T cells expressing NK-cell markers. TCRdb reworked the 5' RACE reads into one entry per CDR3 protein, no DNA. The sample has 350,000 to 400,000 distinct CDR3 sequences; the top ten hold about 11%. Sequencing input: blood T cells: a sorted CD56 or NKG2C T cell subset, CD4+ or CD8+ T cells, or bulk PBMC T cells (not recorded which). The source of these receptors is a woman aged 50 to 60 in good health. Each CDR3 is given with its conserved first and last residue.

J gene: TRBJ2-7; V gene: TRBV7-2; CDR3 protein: CASSLWAGGNEQYF
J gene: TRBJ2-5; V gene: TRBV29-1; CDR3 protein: CSVAERKETQYF
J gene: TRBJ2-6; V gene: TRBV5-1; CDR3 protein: CASHKTGTGGFGANVLTF
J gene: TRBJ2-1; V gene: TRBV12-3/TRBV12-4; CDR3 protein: CASSGEGTSGRRNEQFF
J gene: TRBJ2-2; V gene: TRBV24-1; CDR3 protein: CATSLWGDGELFF
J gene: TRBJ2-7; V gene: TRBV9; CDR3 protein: CASSVAVLAGSSEQYF
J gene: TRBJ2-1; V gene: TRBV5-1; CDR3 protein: CASSMRNTRNEQFF
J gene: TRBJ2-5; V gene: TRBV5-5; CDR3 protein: CASSIRHHQETQYF
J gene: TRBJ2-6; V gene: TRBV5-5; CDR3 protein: CASSLGAPLRGANVLTF
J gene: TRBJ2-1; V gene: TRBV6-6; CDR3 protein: CASSSGLVGLGEQFF
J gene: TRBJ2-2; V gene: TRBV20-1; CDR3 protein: CSARSRQVTGELFF
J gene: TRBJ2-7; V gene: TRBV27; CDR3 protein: CASSFRGAGVSYEQYF
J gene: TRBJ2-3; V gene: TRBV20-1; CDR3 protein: CSALETSGRGHTQYF
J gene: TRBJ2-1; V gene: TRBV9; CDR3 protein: CASSVWPTASDEQFF
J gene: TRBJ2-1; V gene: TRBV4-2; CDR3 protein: CASSQDRLAVTAVEFF
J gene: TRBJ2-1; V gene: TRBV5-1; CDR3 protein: CASRWREGQYNEQFF
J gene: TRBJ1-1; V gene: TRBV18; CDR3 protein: CASSPDRGEAFF
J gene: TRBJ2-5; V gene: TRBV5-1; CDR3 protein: CASSWAGGSETQYF
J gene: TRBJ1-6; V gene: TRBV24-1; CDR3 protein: CATSEGLRNSPLHF
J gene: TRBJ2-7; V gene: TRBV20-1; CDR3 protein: CSALDRGSYEQYF
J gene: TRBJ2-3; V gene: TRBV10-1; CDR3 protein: CASSEGTSHTDTQYF
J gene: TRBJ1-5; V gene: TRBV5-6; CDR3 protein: CASSFTGQQPQHF
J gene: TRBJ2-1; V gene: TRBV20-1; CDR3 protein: CSASGLAGGGEQFF
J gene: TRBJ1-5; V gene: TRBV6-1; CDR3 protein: CASTGTGVGQPQHF
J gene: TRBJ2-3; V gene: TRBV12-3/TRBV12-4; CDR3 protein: CASSFWDTSPSDGGDTQYF
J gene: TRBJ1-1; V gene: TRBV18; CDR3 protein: CASSPLQVTEAFF
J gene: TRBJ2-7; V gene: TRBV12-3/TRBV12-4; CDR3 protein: CANRSKGLAGGGYEQYF
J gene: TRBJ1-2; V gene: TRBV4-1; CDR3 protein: CASSTPQGAPGYGYTF
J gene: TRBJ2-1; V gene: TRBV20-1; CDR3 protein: CSARLAGVGNNEQFF
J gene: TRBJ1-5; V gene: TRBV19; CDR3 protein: CATETGYNQPQHF
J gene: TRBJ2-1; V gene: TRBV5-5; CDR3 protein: CASSFYGLAVNEQFF
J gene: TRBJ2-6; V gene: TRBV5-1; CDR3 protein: CASSLQVTVGKSGANVLTF
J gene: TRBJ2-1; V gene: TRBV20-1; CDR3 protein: CSVYPGVAEHNEQFF
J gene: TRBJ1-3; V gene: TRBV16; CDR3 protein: CASSQSGRTGTSGNTIYF
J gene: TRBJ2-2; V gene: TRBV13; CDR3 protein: CASSLEVNTGELFF
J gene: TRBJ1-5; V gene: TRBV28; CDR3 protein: CASSPQEAFGNQPQHF
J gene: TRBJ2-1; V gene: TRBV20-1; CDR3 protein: CSANLPAAGSYNEQFF
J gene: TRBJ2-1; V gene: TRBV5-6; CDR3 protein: CASSREIYNEQFF
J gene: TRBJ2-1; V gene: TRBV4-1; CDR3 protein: CASSQLAGVGNEQFF
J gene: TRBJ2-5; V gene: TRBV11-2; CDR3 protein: CASSLLRTTGGTQYF
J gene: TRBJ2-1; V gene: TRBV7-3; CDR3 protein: CASSLSSQGPYNEQFF
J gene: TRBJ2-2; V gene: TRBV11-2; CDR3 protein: CATEGWRANTGELFF
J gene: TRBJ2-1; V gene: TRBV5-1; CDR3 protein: CASSRTGTSNEQFF
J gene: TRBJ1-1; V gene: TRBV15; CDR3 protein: CATSRVNAPLQDTEAFF
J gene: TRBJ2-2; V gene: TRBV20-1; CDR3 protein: CSARGEPRGGELFF
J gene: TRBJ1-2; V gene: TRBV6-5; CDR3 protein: CASSLGRRLYGYTF
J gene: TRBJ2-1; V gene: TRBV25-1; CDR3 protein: CASSESSGKAEQFF
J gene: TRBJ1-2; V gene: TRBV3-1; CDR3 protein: CASRDRAVYQGYTF
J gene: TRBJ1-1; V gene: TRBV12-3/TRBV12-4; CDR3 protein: CASSPSMKNTEAFF
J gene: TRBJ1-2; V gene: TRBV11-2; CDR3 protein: CASSFTGGSVYGYTF
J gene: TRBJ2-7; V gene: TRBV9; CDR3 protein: CASSPGFSYEQYF
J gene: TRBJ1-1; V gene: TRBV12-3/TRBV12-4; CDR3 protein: CASSPNSGTGIFGTEAFF